The clone carrying this T cell receptor (beta chain) has a count of ten or more. The record originates from a study of read filtering for tumor transcriptome and immune sequencing. The CDR3 runs to 16 residues. Trimming removed 0 bases from V and 7 bases from J, with 16 bases in between. The germline V gene encodes CDR1 KGHSH and CDR2 LQKENI. Sampling of bone marrow took place during active disease in every patient. From roughly 390 ng of RNA, a library with molecular barcoded alpha/delta and beta/gamma adaptors was made. MiXCR was run by TCRdb on the reads, yielding one entry per CDR3 protein. The sample consists of approximately 60,000 distinct CDR3 sequences, 20% to 25% of them appearing once.

Sequences were obtained from a population of CD138-negative cells sorted from bone marrow. This TCR came from a donor at least 40 years old with multiple myeloma. The rearrangement uses TRBV18 and TRBJ2-1; perhaps TRBD2 as D (7 bases). CDR3 DNA sequence: TGTGCCAGCTCACCACCGAAGGGGGGGGGCCTGAATGAGCAGTTCTTC. Translation: CASSPPKGGGLNEQFF. Full variable domain (outside the CDR3, taken from reference TRBV18 and TRBJ2-1): NAGVMQNPRHLVRRRGQEARLRCSPMKGHSHVYWYRQLPEEGLKFMVYLQKENIIDESGMPKERFSAEFPKEGPSILRIQQVVRGDSAAYFCASSPPKGGGLNEQFFGPGTRLTVL.